Given below is one TCR beta chain in context. The source of the sample is a study of blood T cell repertoires in COVID-19. Overall study: Collection of acute and convalescent COVID-19 samples took place in the United States, Italy and Spain. PBMCs, B-cell-depleted T cells, or T cells were the source of the cDNA or gDNA that made up the material.

Original data processing: How many nucleated cells were present was estimated from reference gene primer amplification. Repertoires were generated with immunoSEQ multiplex PCR, while TCRdb's copy carries only in-frame clones and drops some. The V and J calls and clone size come from that table; D and trimming were worked out from the DNA. This table has about 55,000 clones, about four fifths appearing once. The germline V gene has CDR1 ENHRY and CDR2 SYGVKD. The germline V and J ends were trimmed by 3 bases and 2 bases, with 22 bases remaining between them. This CDR3 is built from 18 residues. The source is an older woman with acute or convalescent COVID-19. The specimen sequenced was peripheral blood. The genes are TRBV10-3 and TRBJ1-1; D gene uncertain. The CDR3 sequence: CAISEPIIPIKKNTEAFF. The CDR3 nucleotides read TGTGCCATCAGTGAACCCATTATTCCTATTAAAAAAAACACTGAAGCTTTCTTT.